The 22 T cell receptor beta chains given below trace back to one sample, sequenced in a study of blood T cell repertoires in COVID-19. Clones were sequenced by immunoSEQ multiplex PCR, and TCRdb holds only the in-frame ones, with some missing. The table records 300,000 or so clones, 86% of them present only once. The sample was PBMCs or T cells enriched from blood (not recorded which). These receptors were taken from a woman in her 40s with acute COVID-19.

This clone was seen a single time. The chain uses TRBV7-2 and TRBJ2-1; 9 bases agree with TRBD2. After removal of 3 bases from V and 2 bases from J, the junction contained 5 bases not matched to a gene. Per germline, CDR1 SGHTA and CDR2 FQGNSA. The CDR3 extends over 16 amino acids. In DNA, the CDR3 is TGTGCCAGCAGCTTTCTTGGACTAGCGACCTACAATGAGCAGTTCTTC. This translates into CASSFLGLATYNEQFF.

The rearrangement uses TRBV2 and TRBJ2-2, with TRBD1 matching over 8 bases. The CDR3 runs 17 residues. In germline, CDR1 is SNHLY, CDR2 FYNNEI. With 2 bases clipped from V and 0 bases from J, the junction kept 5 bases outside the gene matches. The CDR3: CASSERSQGANTGELFF. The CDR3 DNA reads TGTGCCAGCAGTGAACGGTCACAGGGGGCGAACACCGGGGAGCTGTTTTTT. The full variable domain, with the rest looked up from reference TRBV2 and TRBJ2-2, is EPEVTQTPSHQVTQMGQEVILRCVPISNHLYFYWYRQILGQKVEFLVSFYNNEISEKSEIFDDQFSVERPDGSNFTLKIRSTKLEDSAMYFCASSERSQGANTGELFFGEGSRLTVL.

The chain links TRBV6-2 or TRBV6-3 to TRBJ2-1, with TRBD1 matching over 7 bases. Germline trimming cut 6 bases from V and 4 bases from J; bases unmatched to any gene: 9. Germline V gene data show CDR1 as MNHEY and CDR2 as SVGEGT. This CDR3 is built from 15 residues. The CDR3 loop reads CASRPDRESYNEQFF. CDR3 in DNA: TGTGCCAGCAGACCTGACAGGGAATCATACAATGAGCAGTTCTTC.

Written as DNA, the CDR3 is TGTGCCAGCACCGGACAGGGAAGGGGCACTGAAGCTTTCTTT. Translated, it gives CASTGQGRGTEAFF. The chain carries TRBV7-2 and TRBJ1-1; the match to TRBD1 covers 8 bases. This CDR3 comprises 14 residues. With 7 bases clipped from V and 4 bases from J, the junction kept 8 bases outside the gene matches. CDR1 and CDR2 (germline): SGHTA, FQGNSA.

The CDR3 spells CASSQTGGYGNSPLHF. Written as DNA, the CDR3 is TGTGCCAGCAGCCAAACAGGGGGCTACGGCAATTCACCCCTCCACTTT. The rearrangement uses TRBV4-2 and TRBJ1-6; 9 bases are a match to TRBD1. Germline V gene lookup returns CDR1 LGHNA and CDR2 YNFKEQ. The CDR3 is 16 amino acids. The V and J ends lost 2 bases and 7 bases, in that order; junction bases with no gene match: 6.

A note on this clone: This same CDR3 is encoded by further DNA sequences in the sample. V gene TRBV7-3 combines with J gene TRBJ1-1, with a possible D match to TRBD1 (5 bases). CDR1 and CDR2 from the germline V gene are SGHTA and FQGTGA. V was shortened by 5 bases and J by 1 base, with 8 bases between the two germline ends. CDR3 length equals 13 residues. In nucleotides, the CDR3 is TGTGCCAGCAGCCCCGGGGGGAACACTGAAGCTTTCTTT. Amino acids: CASSPGGNTEAFF.

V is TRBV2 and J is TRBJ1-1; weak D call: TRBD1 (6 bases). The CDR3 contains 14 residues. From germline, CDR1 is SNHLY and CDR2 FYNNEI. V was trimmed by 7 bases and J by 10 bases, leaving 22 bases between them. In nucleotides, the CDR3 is TGTGCCAGCACCCTGGGGGCTACAGCAGGAGGAGCTTTCTTT. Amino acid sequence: CASTLGATAGGAFF. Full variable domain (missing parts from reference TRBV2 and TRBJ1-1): EPEVTQTPSHQVTQMGQEVILRCVPISNHLYFYWYRQILGQKVEFLVSFYNNEISEKSEIFDDQFSVERPDGSNFTLKIRSTKLEDSAMYFCASTLGATAGGAFFGQGTRLTVV.

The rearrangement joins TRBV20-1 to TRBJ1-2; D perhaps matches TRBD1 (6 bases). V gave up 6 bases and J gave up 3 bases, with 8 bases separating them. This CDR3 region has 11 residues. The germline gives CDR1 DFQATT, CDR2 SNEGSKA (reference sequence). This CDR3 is CSASGDYGYTF. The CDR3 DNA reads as TGCAGTGCCTCAGGGGACTATGGCTACACCTTC.

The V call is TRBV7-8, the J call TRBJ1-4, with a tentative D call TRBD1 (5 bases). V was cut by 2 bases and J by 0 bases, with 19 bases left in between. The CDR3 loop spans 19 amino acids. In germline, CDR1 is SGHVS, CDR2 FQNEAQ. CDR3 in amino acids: CASSLIFGHLTATNEKLFF. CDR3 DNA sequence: TGTGCCAGCAGCTTAATATTCGGACACCTTACTGCAACTAATGAAAAACTGTTTTTT.

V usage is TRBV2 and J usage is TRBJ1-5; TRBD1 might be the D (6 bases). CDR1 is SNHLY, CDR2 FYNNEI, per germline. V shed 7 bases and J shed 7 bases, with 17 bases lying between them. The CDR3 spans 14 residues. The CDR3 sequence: CASTGTSSRQPQHF. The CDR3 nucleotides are TGTGCCAGCACCGGGACATCCTCCCGGCAGCCCCAGCATTTT.

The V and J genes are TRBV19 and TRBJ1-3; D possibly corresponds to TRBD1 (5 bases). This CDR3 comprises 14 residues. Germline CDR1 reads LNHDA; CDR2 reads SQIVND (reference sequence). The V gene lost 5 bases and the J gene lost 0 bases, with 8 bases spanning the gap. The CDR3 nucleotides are TGTGCCAGTAGTTTACAGGACTCTGGAAACACCATATATTTT. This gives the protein CASSLQDSGNTIYF.

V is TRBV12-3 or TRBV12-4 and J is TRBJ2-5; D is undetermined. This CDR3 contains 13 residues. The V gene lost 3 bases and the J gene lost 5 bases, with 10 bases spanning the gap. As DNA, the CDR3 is TGTGCCAGCAGTTTGGGCCAGTGGGAGACCCAGTACTTC. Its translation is CASSLGQWETQYF.

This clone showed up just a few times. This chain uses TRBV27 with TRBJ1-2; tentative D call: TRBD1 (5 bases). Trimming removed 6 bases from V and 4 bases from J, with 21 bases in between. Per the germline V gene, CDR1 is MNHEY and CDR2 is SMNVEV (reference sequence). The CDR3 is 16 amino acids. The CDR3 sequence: CASSPVGAQRFYGYTF. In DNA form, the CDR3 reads TGTGCCAGCAGCCCGGTAGGGGCGCAACGGTTCTATGGCTACACCTTC.

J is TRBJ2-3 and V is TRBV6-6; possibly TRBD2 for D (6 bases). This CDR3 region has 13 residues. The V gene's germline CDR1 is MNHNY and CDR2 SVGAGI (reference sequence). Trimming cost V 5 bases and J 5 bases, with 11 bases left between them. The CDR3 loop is CASSPMRGDTQYF. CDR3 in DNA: TGTGCCAGCAGTCCTATGCGGGGAGATACGCAGTATTTT.

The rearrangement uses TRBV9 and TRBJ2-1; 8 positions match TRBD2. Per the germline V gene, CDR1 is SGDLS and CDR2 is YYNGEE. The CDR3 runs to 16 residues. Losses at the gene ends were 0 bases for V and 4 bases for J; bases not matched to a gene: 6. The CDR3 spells CASSVEASGGYNEQFF. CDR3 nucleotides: TGTGCCAGCAGCGTAGAGGCCAGCGGGGGTTACAATGAGCAGTTCTTC.

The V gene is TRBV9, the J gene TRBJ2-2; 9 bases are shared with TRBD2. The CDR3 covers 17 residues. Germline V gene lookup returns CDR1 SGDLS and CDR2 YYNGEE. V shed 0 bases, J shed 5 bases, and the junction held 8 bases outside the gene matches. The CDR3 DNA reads TGTGCCAGCAGCGTAGTAGCGGGAGAAAGGGGAACCGGGGAGCTGTTTTTT. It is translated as CASSVVAGERGTGELFF. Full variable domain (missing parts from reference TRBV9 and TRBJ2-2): DSGVTQTPKHLITATGQRVTLRCSPRSGDLSVYWYQQSLDQGLQFLIQYYNGEERAKGNILERFSAQQFPDLHSELNLSSLELGDSALYFCASSVVAGERGTGELFFGEGSRLTVL.

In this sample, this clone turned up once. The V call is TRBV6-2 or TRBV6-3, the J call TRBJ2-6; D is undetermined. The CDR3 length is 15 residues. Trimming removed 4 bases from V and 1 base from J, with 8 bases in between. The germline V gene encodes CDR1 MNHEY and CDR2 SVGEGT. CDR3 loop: CASSSFLSGANVLTF. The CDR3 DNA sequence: TGTGCCAGCAGTTCCTTCCTGTCTGGGGCCAACGTCCTGACTTTC.

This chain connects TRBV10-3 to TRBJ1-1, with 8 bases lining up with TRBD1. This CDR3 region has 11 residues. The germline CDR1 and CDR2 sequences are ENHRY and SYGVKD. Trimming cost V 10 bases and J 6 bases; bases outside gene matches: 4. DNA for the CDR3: TGTGCCACGACACAGGGGGCTGAAGCTTTCTTT. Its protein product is CATTQGAEAFF.

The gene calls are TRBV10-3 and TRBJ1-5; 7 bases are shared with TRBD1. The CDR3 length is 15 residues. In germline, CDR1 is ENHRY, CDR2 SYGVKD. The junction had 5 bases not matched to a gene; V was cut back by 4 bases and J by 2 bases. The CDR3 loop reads CAISGGGGGNQPQHF. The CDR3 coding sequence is TGTGCCATCAGTGGAGGGGGCGGTGGCAATCAGCCCCAGCATTTT.

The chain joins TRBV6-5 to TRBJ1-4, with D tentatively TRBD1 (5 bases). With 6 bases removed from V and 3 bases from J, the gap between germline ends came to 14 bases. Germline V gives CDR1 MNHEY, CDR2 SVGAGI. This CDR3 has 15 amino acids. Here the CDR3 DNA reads TGTGCCAGCAGGCGCACGTCCAGGGCTAATGAAAAACTGTTTTTT. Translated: CASRRTSRANEKLFF.

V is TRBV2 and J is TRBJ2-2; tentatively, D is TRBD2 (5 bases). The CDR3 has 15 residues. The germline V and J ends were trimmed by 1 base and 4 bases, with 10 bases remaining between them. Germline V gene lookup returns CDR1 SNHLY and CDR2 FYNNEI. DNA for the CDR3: TGTGCCAGCAGTGAAGACGGAGCGGTCACCGGGGAGCTGTTTTTT. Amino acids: CASSEDGAVTGELFF.

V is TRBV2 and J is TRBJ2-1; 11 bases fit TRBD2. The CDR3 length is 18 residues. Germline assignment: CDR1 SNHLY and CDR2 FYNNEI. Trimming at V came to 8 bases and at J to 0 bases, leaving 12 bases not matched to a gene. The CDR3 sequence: CASRTSGGPMSSYNEQFF. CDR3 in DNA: TGTGCCAGCCGAACTAGCGGGGGCCCAATGAGCTCCTACAATGAGCAGTTCTTC.